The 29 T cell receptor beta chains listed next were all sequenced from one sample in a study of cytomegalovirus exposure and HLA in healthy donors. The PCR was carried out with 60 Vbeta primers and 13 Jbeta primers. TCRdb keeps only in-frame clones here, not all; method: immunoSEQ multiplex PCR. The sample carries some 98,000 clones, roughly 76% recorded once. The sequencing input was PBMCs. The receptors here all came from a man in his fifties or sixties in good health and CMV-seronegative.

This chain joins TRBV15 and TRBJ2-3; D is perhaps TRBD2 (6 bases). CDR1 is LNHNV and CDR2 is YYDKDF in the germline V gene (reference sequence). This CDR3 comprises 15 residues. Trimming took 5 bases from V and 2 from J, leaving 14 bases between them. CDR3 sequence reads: CATSPSGTATDTQYF. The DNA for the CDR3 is TGTGCCACCAGCCCTAGTGGGACTGCCACAGATACGCAGTATTTT.

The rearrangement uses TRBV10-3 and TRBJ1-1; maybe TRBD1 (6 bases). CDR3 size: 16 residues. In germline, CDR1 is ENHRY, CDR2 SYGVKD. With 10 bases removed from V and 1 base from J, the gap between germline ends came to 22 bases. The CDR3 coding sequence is TGTGCCACCAAGCAAGAACAGGGCCGGGGGAACACTGAAGCTTTCTTT. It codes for CATKQEQGRGNTEAFF.

CDR3: CASSHPGTVSETQYF. Written as DNA, the CDR3 is TGTGCCAGCAGCCACCCCGGGACAGTCTCCGAGACCCAGTACTTC. The chain is built from TRBV5-8 and TRBJ2-5; 7 bases agree with TRBD1. Trimming took 4 bases from V and 5 from J; bases not matched to a gene: 11. The CDR3 runs 15 residues. CDR1 and CDR2 from the germline V gene are SGHTS and YDEGEE.

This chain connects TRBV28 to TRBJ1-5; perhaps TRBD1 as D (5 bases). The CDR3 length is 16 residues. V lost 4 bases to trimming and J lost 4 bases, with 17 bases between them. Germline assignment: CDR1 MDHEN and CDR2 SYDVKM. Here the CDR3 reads CASSSLGTDRNQPQHF. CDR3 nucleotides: TGTGCCAGCAGTTCCCTCGGGACTGATAGAAATCAGCCCCAGCATTTT.

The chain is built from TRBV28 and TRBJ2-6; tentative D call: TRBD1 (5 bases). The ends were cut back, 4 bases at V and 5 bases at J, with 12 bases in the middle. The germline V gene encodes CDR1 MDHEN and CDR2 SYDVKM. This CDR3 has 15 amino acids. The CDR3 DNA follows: TGTGCCAGCAGTTCCCATCAGGACAGGGCCAACGTCCTGACTTTC. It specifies CASSSHQDRANVLTF.

The DNA of the CDR3 is TGTGCCTGGAGTCCCGGGACAGGGATTTACGAGCAGTACTTC. Protein product: CAWSPGTGIYEQYF. The chain recombines TRBV30 with TRBJ2-7; 9 bases line up with TRBD1. Germline CDR1 GTSNPN, CDR2 SVGIG (reference sequence). The CDR3 is made up of 14 amino acids. Germline trimming cut 2 bases from V and 4 bases from J; bases unmatched to any gene: 6.

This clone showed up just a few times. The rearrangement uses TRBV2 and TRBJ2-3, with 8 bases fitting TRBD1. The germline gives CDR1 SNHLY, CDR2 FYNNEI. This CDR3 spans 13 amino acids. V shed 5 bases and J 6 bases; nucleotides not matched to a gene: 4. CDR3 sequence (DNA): TGTGCCAGCAGTCGCGGACAGGGCGATACGCAGTATTTT. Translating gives CASSRGQGDTQYF.

CDR3: CARQTYVGTEAFF. As DNA, the CDR3 is TGTGCCAGACAAACCTATGTCGGGACTGAAGCTTTCTTT. The V call is TRBV2, the J call TRBJ1-1; D is undetermined. Germline loops: CDR1 SNHLY, CDR2 FYNNEI. The CDR3 runs 13 residues. Deletions cut 9 bases from V and 5 bases from J, with 16 bases between.

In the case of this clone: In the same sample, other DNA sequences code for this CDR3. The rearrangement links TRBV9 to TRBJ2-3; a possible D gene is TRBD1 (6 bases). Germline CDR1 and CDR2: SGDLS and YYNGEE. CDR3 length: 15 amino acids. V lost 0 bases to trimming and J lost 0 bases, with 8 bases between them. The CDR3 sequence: CASSVGGGSTDTQYF. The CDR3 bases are TGTGCCAGCAGCGTAGGAGGGGGTAGCACAGATACGCAGTATTTT. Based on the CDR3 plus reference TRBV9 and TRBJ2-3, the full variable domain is DSGVTQTPKHLITATGQRVTLRCSPRSGDLSVYWYQQSLDQGLQFLIQYYNGEERAKGNILERFSAQQFPDLHSELNLSSLELGDSALYFCASSVGGGSTDTQYFGPGTRLTVL.

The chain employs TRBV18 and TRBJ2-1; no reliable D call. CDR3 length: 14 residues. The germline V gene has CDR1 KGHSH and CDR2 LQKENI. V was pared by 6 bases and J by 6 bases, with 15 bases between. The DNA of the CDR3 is TGTGCCAGCTCGAAACCGGGTGCCATCAATGAGCAGTTCTTC. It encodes CASSKPGAINEQFF.

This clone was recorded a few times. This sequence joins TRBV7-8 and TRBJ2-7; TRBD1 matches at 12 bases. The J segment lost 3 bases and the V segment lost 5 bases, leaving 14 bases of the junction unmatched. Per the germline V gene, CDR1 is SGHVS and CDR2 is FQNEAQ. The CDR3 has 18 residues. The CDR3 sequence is CASSRGGTGGKYLYEQYF. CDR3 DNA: TGTGCCAGCAGCCGGGGAGGGACAGGGGGCAAATATCTCTACGAGCAGTACTTC.

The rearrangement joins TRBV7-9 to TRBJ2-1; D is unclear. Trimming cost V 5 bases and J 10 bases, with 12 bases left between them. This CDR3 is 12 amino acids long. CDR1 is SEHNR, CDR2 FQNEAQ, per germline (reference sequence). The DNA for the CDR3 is TGTGCCAGCAGCCTTCTTCCCCAGGAGCAGTTCTTC. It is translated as CASSLLPQEQFF.

The CDR3 sequence: CASSSWGAVGTDTQYF. For the CDR3, the DNA is TGCGCCAGCAGCTCCTGGGGAGCGGTCGGCACAGATACGCAGTATTTT. The chain is built from TRBV5-1 and TRBJ2-3; D might be TRBD2 (5 bases). Germline V CDR1 and CDR2: SGHRS, YFSETQ. Deletions cut 3 bases from V and 1 base from J, with 15 bases between. The CDR3 runs 16 residues. The full variable domain, completed using reference TRBV5-1 and TRBJ2-3, is KAGVTQTPRYLIKTRGQQVTLSCSPISGHRSVSWYQQTPGQGLQFLFEYFSETQRNKGNFPGRFSGRQFSNSRSEMNVSTLELGDSALYLCASSSWGAVGTDTQYFGPGTRLTVL.

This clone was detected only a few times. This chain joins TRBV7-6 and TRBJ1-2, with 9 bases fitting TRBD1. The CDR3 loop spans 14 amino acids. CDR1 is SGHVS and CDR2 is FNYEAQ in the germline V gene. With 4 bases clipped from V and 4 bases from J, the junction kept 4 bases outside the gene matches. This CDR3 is CASSSKTGGYGYTF. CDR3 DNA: TGTGCCAGCAGCTCCAAGACAGGGGGCTATGGCTACACCTTC. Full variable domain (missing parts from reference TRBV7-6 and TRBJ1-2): GAGVSQSPRYKVTKRGQDVALRCDPISGHVSLYWYRQALGQGPEFLTYFNYEAQQDKSGLPNDRFSAERPEGSISTLTIQRTEQRDSAMYRCASSSKTGGYGYTFGSGTRLTVV.

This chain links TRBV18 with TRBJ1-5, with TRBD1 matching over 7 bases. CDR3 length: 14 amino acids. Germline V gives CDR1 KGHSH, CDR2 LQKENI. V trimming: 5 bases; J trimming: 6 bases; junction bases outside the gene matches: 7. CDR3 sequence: CASSSTGPLQPQHF. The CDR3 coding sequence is TGTGCCAGCTCATCGACAGGGCCCCTTCAGCCCCAGCATTTT.

The CDR3 DNA reads TGTGCCAGCAGCTTAGGACTAGCGGTCTCCACAGATACGCAGTATTTT. This encodes CASSLGLAVSTDTQYF. This chain connects TRBV7-3 to TRBJ2-3; 10 bases line up with TRBD2. CDR1 and CDR2 from the germline V gene are SGHTA and FQGTGA. V gave up 2 bases and J gave up 2 bases; unmatched junction bases: 4. This CDR3 region has 16 residues. Looking up the rest from reference TRBV7-3 and TRBJ2-3 gives the full variable domain: GAGVSQTPSNKVTEKGKYVELRCDPISGHTALYWYRQSLGQGPEFLIYFQGTGAADDSGLPNDRFFAVRPEGSVSTLKIQRTERGDSAVYLCASSLGLAVSTDTQYFGPGTRLTVL.

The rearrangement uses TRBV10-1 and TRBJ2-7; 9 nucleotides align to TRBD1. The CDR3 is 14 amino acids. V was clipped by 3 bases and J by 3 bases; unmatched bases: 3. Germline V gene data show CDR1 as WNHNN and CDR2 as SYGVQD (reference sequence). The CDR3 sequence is CASSDETGGYEQYF. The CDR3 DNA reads TGCGCCAGCAGTGACGAGACAGGGGGCTACGAGCAGTACTTC.

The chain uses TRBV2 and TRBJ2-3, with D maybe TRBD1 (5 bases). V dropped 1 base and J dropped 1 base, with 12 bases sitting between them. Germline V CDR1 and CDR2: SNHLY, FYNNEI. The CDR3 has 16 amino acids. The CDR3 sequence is CASSEGSRVGTDTQYF. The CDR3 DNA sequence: TGTGCCAGCAGTGAAGGGAGCAGGGTCGGCACAGATACGCAGTATTTT.

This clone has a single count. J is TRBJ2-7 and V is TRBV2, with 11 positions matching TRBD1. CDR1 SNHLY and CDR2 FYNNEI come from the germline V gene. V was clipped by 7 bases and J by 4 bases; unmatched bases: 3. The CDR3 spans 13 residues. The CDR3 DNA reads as TGTGCCAGCACGGGACAGGGGGAGTACGAGCAGTACTTC. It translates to CASTGQGEYEQYF.

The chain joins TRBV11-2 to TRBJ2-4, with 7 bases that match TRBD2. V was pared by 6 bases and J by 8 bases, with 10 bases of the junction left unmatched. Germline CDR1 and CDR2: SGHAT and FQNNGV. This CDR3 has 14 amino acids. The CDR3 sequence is CASRGGGVIHIQYF. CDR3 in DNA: TGTGCCAGCAGGGGGGGAGGGGTAATACACATTCAGTACTTC.

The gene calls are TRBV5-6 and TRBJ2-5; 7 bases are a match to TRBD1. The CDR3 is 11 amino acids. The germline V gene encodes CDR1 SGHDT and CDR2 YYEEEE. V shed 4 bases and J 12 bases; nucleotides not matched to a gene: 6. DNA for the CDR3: TGTGCCAGCAGCAACCGGGACAGAGAGTACTTC. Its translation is CASSNRDREYF. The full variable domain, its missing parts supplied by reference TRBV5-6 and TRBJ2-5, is DAGVTQSPTHLIKTRGQQVTLRCSPKSGHDTVSWYQQALGQGPQFIFQYYEEEERQRGNFPDRFSGHQFPNYSSELNVNALLLGDSALYLCASSNRDREYFGPGTRLLVL.

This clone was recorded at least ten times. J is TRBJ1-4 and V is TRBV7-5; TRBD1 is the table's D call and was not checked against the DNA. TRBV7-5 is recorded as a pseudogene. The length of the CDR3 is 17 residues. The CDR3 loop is CARSLVGGQEVNEKLFF. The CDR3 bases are TGTGCCAGAAGCTTAGTGGGGGGACAGGAGGTTAATGAAAAACTGTTTTTT.

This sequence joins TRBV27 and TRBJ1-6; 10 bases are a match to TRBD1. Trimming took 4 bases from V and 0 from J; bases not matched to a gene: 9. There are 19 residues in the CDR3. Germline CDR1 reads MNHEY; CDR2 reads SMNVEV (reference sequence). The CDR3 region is CASSSEPGQGSSYNSPLHF. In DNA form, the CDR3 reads TGTGCCAGCAGTTCCGAACCGGGACAGGGGAGCTCCTATAATTCACCCCTCCACTTT.

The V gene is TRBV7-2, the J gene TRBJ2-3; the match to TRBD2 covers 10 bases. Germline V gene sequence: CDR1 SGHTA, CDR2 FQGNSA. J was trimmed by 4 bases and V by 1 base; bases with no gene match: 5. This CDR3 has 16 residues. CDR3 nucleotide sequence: TGTGCCAGCAGCTTAGGGTCCAGCGGGAGGGCAGATACGCAGTATTTT. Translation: CASSLGSSGRADTQYF.

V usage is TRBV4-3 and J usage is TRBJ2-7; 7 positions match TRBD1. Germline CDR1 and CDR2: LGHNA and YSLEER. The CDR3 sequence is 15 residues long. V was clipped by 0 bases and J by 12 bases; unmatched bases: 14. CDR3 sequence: CASSQDLTNRGGRYF. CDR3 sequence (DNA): TGCGCCAGCAGCCAAGACCTTACGAACAGGGGCGGACGGTACTTC.

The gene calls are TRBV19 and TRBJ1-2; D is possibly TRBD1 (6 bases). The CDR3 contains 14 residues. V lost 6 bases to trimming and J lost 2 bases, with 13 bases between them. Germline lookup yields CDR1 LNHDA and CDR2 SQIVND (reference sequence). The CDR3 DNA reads TGTGCCAGTAGCCTTACGACAGGAAACTATGGCTACACCTTC. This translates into CASSLTTGNYGYTF.

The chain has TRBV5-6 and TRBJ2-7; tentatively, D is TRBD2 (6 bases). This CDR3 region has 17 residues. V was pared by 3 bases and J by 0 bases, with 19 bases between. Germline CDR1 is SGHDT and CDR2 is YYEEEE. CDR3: CASSSTDGTGSSYEQYF. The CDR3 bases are TGTGCCAGCAGCTCGACGGACGGGACTGGGAGCTCCTACGAGCAGTACTTC.

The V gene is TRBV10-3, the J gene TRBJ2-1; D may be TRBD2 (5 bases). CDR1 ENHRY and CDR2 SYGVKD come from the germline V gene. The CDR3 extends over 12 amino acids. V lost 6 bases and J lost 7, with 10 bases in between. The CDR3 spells CAIRSRENEQFF. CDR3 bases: TGTGCCATCAGGTCCCGGGAAAATGAGCAGTTCTTC.

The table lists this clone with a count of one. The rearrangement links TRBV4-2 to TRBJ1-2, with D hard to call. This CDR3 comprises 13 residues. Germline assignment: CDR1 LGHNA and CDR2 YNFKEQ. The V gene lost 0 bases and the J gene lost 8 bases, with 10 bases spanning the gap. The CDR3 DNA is TGTGCCAGCAGCCAAGACCCCGCTCGGGGCTACACCTTC. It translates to CASSQDPARGYTF.